Below, 25 T cell receptor beta chains from the same sample are listed, as sequenced in a study of cytomegalovirus exposure and HLA in healthy donors (dated by TCRdb to 2016 to 2017). Library creation used the immunoSEQ multiplex PCR assay. The table comes from immuneACCESS by way of TCRdb, which keeps in-frame sequences with V and J called. Part of the clones is missing from these tables; in studies checked, under half for an unresolved V gene and the rest for unknown reasons. Counted in this sample were 100,000 to 150,000 clones; 85% to 90% of them appeared once. Jointly, the top ten make up roughly 2% of the sample. Sequencing input: PBMCs. The receptor source for this set is a woman younger than 35 in good health and CMV-seronegative.

CDR3 sequence reads: CASSSGTRTGVQFF. The CDR3 region has the DNA TGTGCCAGCAGCTCCGGGACTAGGACGGGGGTGCAGTTCTTC. The V call is TRBV7-2, the J call TRBJ2-1; TRBD2 aligns across 8 bases. Germline V gene lookup returns CDR1 SGHTA and CDR2 FQGNSA. J gave up 12 bases and V 4 bases, and 11 bases lay outside the gene matches. The CDR3 totals 14 residues. The entire variable domain, with the rest obtained from reference TRBV7-2 and TRBJ2-1, is as follows: GAGVSQSPSNKVTEKGKDVELRCDPISGHTALYWYRQSLGQGLEFLIYFQGNSAPDKSGLPSDRFSAERTGGSVSTLTIQRTQQEDSAVYLCASSSGTRTGVQFFGPGTRLTVL.

This chain links TRBV6-6 with TRBJ1-1; D not resolved. The CDR3 loop spans 16 amino acids. V lost 0 bases and J lost 1, with 12 bases in between. Germline assignment: CDR1 MNHNY and CDR2 SVGAGI (reference sequence). This CDR3 is CASSYSEQLENTEAFF. Written as DNA, the CDR3 is TGTGCCAGCAGTTACTCGGAACAGCTGGAGAACACTGAAGCTTTCTTT.

V is TRBV7-2 and J is TRBJ2-1; TRBD2 aligns across 9 bases. CDR1 and CDR2 (germline): SGHTA, FQGNSA. The CDR3 runs 16 residues. The trim removed 5 bases at V and 4 bases at J, leaving 9 bases unmatched. CDR3 nucleotides: TGTGCCAGCAGCATGGGACTAGCTCGAAAATACAATGAGCAGTTCTTC. Amino acid sequence: CASSMGLARKYNEQFF.

The chain has TRBV19 and TRBJ2-1; the match to TRBD2 covers 13 bases. Germline-derived CDR1 and CDR2 are LNHDA and SQIVND (reference sequence). After removal of 3 bases from V and 7 bases from J, the junction contained 6 bases not matched to a gene. This CDR3 has 16 amino acids. The CDR3 region has the DNA TGTGCCAGTAGTATTTCAACGGGACTAGCGGGGAATGAGCAGTTCTTC. It yields the protein CASSISTGLAGNEQFF. The full variable domain, rest sourced from reference TRBV19 and TRBJ2-1, is DGGITQSPKYLFRKEGQNVTLSCEQNLNHDAMYWYRQDPGQGLRLIYYSQIVNDFQKGDIAEGYSVSREKKESFPLTVTSAQKNPTAFYLCASSISTGLAGNEQFFGPGTRLTVL.

The CDR3: CASSFTSGGSNEQFF. In DNA form, the CDR3 reads TGCGCCAGCAGCTTCACTAGCGGGGGGAGCAATGAGCAGTTCTTC. The V call is TRBV5-1, the J call TRBJ2-1; 12 bases align to TRBD2. Trimming at V came to 2 bases and at J to 6 bases, leaving 3 bases not matched to a gene. CDR3 length equals 15 residues. Germline CDR1 reads SGHRS; CDR2 reads YFSETQ.

The table lists this clone with a few counts. CDR3: CASSQDPGTSVTGELFF. The CDR3 region has the DNA TGTGCCAGCAGCCAAGACCCCGGGACTAGCGTTACCGGGGAGCTGTTTTTT. This sequence joins TRBV7-9 and TRBJ2-2; 10 positions agree with TRBD2. In germline, CDR1 is SEHNR, CDR2 FQNEAQ (reference sequence). This CDR3 has 17 amino acids. V lost 5 bases to trimming and J lost 5 bases; unmatched junction nucleotides: 11.

The chain carries TRBV9 and TRBJ2-5, with 9 bases lining up with TRBD2. V was pared by 3 bases and J by 4 bases, with 7 bases of the junction left unmatched. The germline V gene has CDR1 SGDLS and CDR2 YYNGEE. The length of the CDR3 is 15 residues. The CDR3 nucleotides are TGTGCCAGCAGCGCGTCCCCAGCGGGAGGAGAGACCCAGTACTTC. Protein sequence: CASSASPAGGETQYF.

The chain carries TRBV11-2 and TRBJ2-3; D perhaps matches TRBD1 (5 bases). Trimming left V 5 bases short and J 0 bases short, with 9 bases between. The CDR3 has 14 residues. CDR1 and CDR2 (germline): SGHAT, FQNNGV. In nucleotides, the CDR3 is TGTGCCAGCAGCCCTCAGGGTAGCACAGATACGCAGTATTTT. Its translation: CASSPQGSTDTQYF.

The V call is TRBV27, the J call TRBJ2-3, with 9 bases aligning to TRBD1. Germline V gene data show CDR1 as MNHEY and CDR2 as SMNVEV (reference sequence). This CDR3 comprises 17 residues. The V segment lost 5 bases and the J segment 2 bases; nucleotides outside the gene matches: 11. CDR3 sequence: CASSPMGQGVLTDTQYF. As DNA, the CDR3 is TGTGCCAGCAGTCCGATGGGACAGGGCGTTCTCACAGATACGCAGTATTTT.

The CDR3 DNA sequence: TGCGCCAGCAGCGCAGGAACCAGCGGGAGGGCCAGAGATACGCAGTATTTT. Translating gives CASSAGTSGRARDTQYF. This chain connects TRBV5-1 to TRBJ2-3; 10 bases are a match to TRBD2. The CDR3 length is 17 residues. Germline V gene data show CDR1 as SGHRS and CDR2 as YFSETQ. Trimming took 4 bases from V and 5 from J; bases not matched to a gene: 13.

V gene TRBV19 combines with J gene TRBJ2-2, with 14 nucleotides matching TRBD2. Germline assignment: CDR1 LNHDA and CDR2 SQIVND (reference sequence). CDR3 length: 16 residues. V trimming: 5 bases; J trimming: 7 bases; junction bases outside the gene matches: 6. The DNA of the CDR3 is TGTGCCAGTAGTGCCGGGACTAGCGGGAGCGGCGGGGAGCTGTTTTTT. Its protein product is CASSAGTSGSGGELFF. Using reference TRBV19 and TRBJ2-2 for the parts outside the CDR3, the full variable domain is DGGITQSPKYLFRKEGQNVTLSCEQNLNHDAMYWYRQDPGQGLRLIYYSQIVNDFQKGDIAEGYSVSREKKESFPLTVTSAQKNPTAFYLCASSAGTSGSGGELFFGEGSRLTVL.

This rearrangement joins TRBV4-1 to TRBJ2-1; 8 nucleotides line up with TRBD2. The CDR3 has 16 residues. The ends lost 0 bases at V and 3 bases at J; junction bases unmatched: 4. Germline CDR1 and CDR2: MGHRA and YSYEKL. CDR3 sequence (DNA): TGCGCCAGCAGCCAAGACGGGGGGGGCGGCTACAATGAGCAGTTCTTC. Residues: CASSQDGGGGYNEQFF.

Comments on this clone: A read error may account for a junction end that differs from germline. The chain combines TRBV15 with TRBJ1-2; D unclear. CDR1 is LNHNV and CDR2 is YYDKDF in the germline V gene (reference sequence). The CDR3 covers 12 residues. In nucleotides, the CDR3 is TGTGCCAGCAGCGGCGGAAATCGCGGCTACACCTTC. Amino acid sequence: CASSGGNRGYTF.

Remarks on this clone: Its ends do not fully match the called genes, so a read error is possible. The chain joins TRBV19 to TRBJ1-4; D gene ambiguous. Germline V gene lookup returns CDR1 LNHDA and CDR2 SQIVND (reference sequence). This CDR3 region has 11 residues. The CDR3 is CASSLQYWVVF. In nucleotides, the CDR3 is TGTGCCAGTAGTTTACAGTATTGGGTCGTTTTT.

This clone has at least ten counts. J is TRBJ2-5 and V is TRBV7-3; weak D call: TRBD2 (5 bases). Germline assignment: CDR1 SGHTA and CDR2 FQGTGA. V lost 5 bases and J lost 10, with 20 bases in between. The CDR3 is made up of 14 amino acids. The CDR3 spells CASSRGGPTAGQYF. The CDR3, as DNA: TGTGCCAGCAGCCGAGGCGGCCCCACCGCGGGCCAGTACTTC.

The chain links TRBV5-6 to TRBJ2-5; TRBD1 matches 10 bases. CDR3 length: 15 amino acids. V lost 3 bases, J lost 5 bases, and 7 bases stayed unmatched. Germline V CDR1 and CDR2: SGHDT, YYEEEE. CDR3 coding DNA: TGTGCCAGCAGCTCGGGGACAGGGGTATCGGAGACCCAGTACTTC. This codes for CASSSGTGVSETQYF.

This chain links TRBV28 with TRBJ2-5; D gene ambiguous. The ends were cut back, 4 bases at V and 5 bases at J, with 17 bases in the middle. This CDR3 has 15 amino acids. Germline V gives CDR1 MDHEN, CDR2 SYDVKM. The CDR3 region is CASSSPPVLMETQYF. The DNA of the CDR3 is TGTGCCAGCAGTTCCCCCCCGGTACTTATGGAGACCCAGTACTTC. Complete variable domain (other parts from reference TRBV28 and TRBJ2-5): DVKVTQSSRYLVKRTGEKVFLECVQDMDHENMFWYRQDPGLGLRLIYFSYDVKMKEKGDIPEGYSVSREKKERFSLILESASTNQTSMYLCASSSPPVLMETQYFGPGTRLLVL.

The V gene is TRBV5-6, the J gene TRBJ2-5; D ambiguous. CDR1 is SGHDT and CDR2 is YYEEEE in the germline V gene. Trimming took 6 bases from V and 0 from J, leaving 18 bases between them. There are 16 residues in the CDR3. The CDR3 coding sequence is TGTGCCAGCAATAAAGATTTCAGGTCGTACCAAGAGACCCAGTACTTC. Translation gives CASNKDFRSYQETQYF.

This rearrangement joins TRBV18 to TRBJ2-7, with 9 bases that match TRBD1. The germline V gene encodes CDR1 KGHSH and CDR2 LQKENI. There are 13 residues in the CDR3. Trimming removed 5 bases from V and 5 bases from J; junction bases left unmatched: 4. This CDR3 is CASSRDRVNEQYF. CDR3 DNA sequence: TGTGCCAGCTCAAGGGACAGGGTAAACGAGCAGTACTTC.

V and J are TRBV25-1 and TRBJ2-1; a possible D gene is TRBD2 (5 bases). This CDR3 comprises 15 residues. V dropped 2 bases and J dropped 0 bases, with 8 bases sitting between them. CDR1 and CDR2 from the germline V gene are MGHDK and SYGVNS. In nucleotides, the CDR3 is TGTGCCAGCAGTGAAAGGAGCGGCTCCTACAATGAGCAGTTCTTC. This translates into CASSERSGSYNEQFF.

The chain is built from TRBV2 and TRBJ1-5; 8 nucleotides agree with TRBD1. Germline CDR1 is SNHLY and CDR2 is FYNNEI. The CDR3 contains 14 residues. V shed 6 bases, J shed 6 bases, and the junction held 7 bases outside the gene matches. CDR3 DNA sequence: TGTGCCAGCAGCGGCGGACAGGGTTCTCAGCCCCAGCATTTT. It codes for CASSGGQGSQPQHF.

This sequence joins TRBV11-2 and TRBJ2-7; D is perhaps TRBD1 (6 bases). This CDR3 is 15 amino acids long. The V end was cut by 6 bases, the J end by 2 bases, with 17 bases between. In germline, CDR1 is SGHAT, CDR2 FQNNGV. In DNA form, the CDR3 reads TGTGCCAGCAGGCCAGAACAGGGTTGGACCTACGAGCAGTACTTC. This codes for CASRPEQGWTYEQYF. The entire variable domain, with the rest obtained from reference TRBV11-2 and TRBJ2-7, is as follows: EAGVAQSPRYKIIEKRQSVAFWCNPISGHATLYWYQQILGQGPKLLIQFQNNGVVDDSQLPKDRFSAERLKGVDSTLKIQPAKLEDSAVYLCASRPEQGWTYEQYFGPGTRLTVT.

This clone was counted a few times. This chain connects TRBV5-1 to TRBJ1-4, with D tentatively TRBD1 (5 bases). Germline CDR1 SGHRS, CDR2 YFSETQ. The CDR3 length is 16 residues. V shed 0 bases and J shed 8 bases, with 17 bases lying between them. The CDR3 DNA sequence: TGCGCCAGCAGCTTGGCCGTATGGGGCTTGAGAGAAAAACTGTTTTTT. This codes for CASSLAVWGLREKLFF.

V and J are TRBV27 and TRBJ2-6, with D perhaps TRBD1 (6 bases). CDR1 and CDR2 (germline): MNHEY, SMNVEV (reference sequence). The CDR3 contains 15 residues. Trimming took 7 bases from V and 4 from J, leaving 14 bases between them. The CDR3 reads CASTRNRAGANVLTF. As DNA, the CDR3 is TGTGCCAGCACAAGAAACAGGGCCGGGGCCAACGTCCTGACTTTC. The complete variable domain, with remaining parts taken from reference TRBV27 and TRBJ2-6, reads EAQVTQNPRYLITVTGKKLTVTCSQNMNHEYMSWYRQDPGLGLRQIYYSMNVEVTDKGDVPEGYKVSRKEKRNFPLILESPSPNQTSLYFCASTRNRAGANVLTFGAGSRLTVL.

The rearrangement links TRBV11-2 to TRBJ2-5; 9 bases agree with TRBD2. The J segment lost 5 bases and the V segment lost 5 bases, leaving 12 bases of the junction unmatched. Germline values: CDR1 SGHAT, CDR2 FQNNGV. The CDR3 length is 16 residues. CDR3 amino acids: CASSPGGGGALETQYF. The CDR3 DNA sequence: TGTGCCAGCAGCCCGGGCGGCGGGGGGGCCTTGGAGACCCAGTACTTC.